Listed below are T cell receptor beta chains from one sample, sequenced in a study of blood T cells in healthy people across ages. Each CDR3 protein is one row after TCRdb ran MiXCR on the 5' RACE reads. The data contain 550,000 to 700,000 distinct CDR3 sequences, approximately 30% of them singletons. The material sequenced was blood. The receptors shown here come from a woman in her sixties or seventies in good health. Both conserved end residues are part of each CDR3. A D gene is named only where the DNA matches it firmly. Rows may omit the clone size; those that give it use once, few, many or a size class.

- - TRBJ2-7 TRBV7-2 TGTGCCAGCAGCTTGGGGGGTGGGGGAAGCTCCTACGAGCAGTACTTC CASSLGGGGSSYEQYF
- - TRBJ1-1 TRBV12-3/TRBV12-4 TGTGCCAGCAGTTTTAAAGCAAACACTGAAGCTTTCTTT CASSFKANTEAFF
few TRBD1 TRBJ1-1 TRBV6-1 TGTGCCAGCGTACCGCGACAGGGTGAAGCTTTCTTT CASVPRQGEAFF
- - TRBJ2-5 TRBV29-1 TGCAGCGTATTAGAGGGTGGAGAGACCCAGTACTTC CSVLEGGETQYF
- - TRBJ2-7 TRBV4-1 TGCGCCAGCAGCCTCCGATCGGGCCTAGCCGGCCACGAGCAGTACTTC CASSLRSGLAGHEQYF
few - TRBJ1-6 TRBV6-1 TGTGCCAGCAGTGAAGCGCTTCTGGGGGGCAAGGATAATTCACCCCTCCACTTT CASSEALLGGKDNSPLHF
- - TRBJ2-2 TRBV5-1 TGCGCCAGCAGCCATGCTAAAATCGGGAACACCGGGGAGCTGTTTTTT CASSHAKIGNTGELFF
- - TRBJ2-3 TRBV11-3 TGTGCCAGCAGCTTAGATGGGGGGGCAGGCACAGATACGCAGTATTTT CASSLDGGAGTDTQYF
- - TRBJ2-1 TRBV12-3/TRBV12-4 TGTGCCAGCAGTTTCCGTCTAAAACCCGGGACTCGGAGCTCCTACAATGAGCAGTTCTTC CASSFRLKPGTRSSYNEQFF
many TRBD1 TRBJ1-2 TRBV7-2 TGTGCCAGCAGCCCCGACAGGGTTCGGGGCTACACCTTC CASSPDRVRGYTF
- - TRBJ1-2 TRBV7-3 TGTGTCAGCAGCTTACAGGCTGGTGCGGATGGCTACACCTTC CVSSLQAGADGYTF
few - TRBJ1-4 TRBV27 TGTGCCAGCAGTGGGCGGGGGCTCGGGAATGAAAAACTGTTTTTT CASSGRGLGNEKLFF
- - TRBJ1-2 TRBV20-1 TGCAGTGCTGCGGGGGCTGTCGGGTATGGCTACACCTTC CSAAGAVGYGYTF
few TRBD2 TRBJ2-7 TRBV7-2 TGTGCCAGCAGCCGACTTAGCGGGGGGGCCTACGAGCAGTACTTC CASSRLSGGAYEQYF
- TRBD2 TRBJ2-1 TRBV6-6 TGTGCCAGCAGTCCCGGGACTAGCGGGAGCGTCAATGAGCAGTTCTTC CASSPGTSGSVNEQFF
- - TRBJ2-7 TRBV14 TGTGCCAGCAGCCAAGATTCCCGGGGGCTGGGCGAGCAGTACTTC CASSQDSRGLGEQYF
- - TRBJ1-1 TRBV20-1 TGCAGTGCTACCCCTTTCCATGGGACTGGCAAGAACACTGAAACTTTCTTT CSATPFHGTGKNTETFF
many TRBD1 TRBJ1-4 TRBV28 TGTGCCAGCCAAGGGACAGGGAAGGATAAACTGTTTTTT CASQGTGKDKLFF
- - TRBJ1-2 TRBV6-1 TGTGCCAGCAGTGAAAAGGGACTCTATGGCTACACCTTC CASSEKGLYGYTF
few TRBD1 TRBJ2-1 TRBV7-2 TGTGCCAGCAGCGCAGGACAGGGGGGGATCTACAATGAGCAGTTCTTC CASSAGQGGIYNEQFF
- - TRBJ2-5 TRBV5-1 TGCGCCAGCGCCGGGACTTCGGGCCAAGAGACCCAGTACTTC CASAGTSGQETQYF
- TRBD2 TRBJ2-2 TRBV4-3 TGCGCCAGCAGCCTCCATTCTAGCGGGGGGAACACCGGGGAGCTGTTTTTT CASSLHSSGGNTGELFF
- - TRBJ1-1 TRBV29-1 TGCAGCGTTGACGAGGGGAGAGGGGGGGAGGCAGCTTTCTTT CSVDEGRGGEAAFF
once - TRBJ2-1 TRBV24-1 TGTGCCACCAGTGGTCAGGGAGGCAGGGATGAGCAGTTCTTC CATSGQGGRDEQFF
- - TRBJ1-4 TRBV3-1 TGTGCCAGCAGCCAAGAAGGACGTAAACTGTTTTTT CASSQEGRKLFF
few - TRBJ1-2 TRBV5-5 TGTGCCAGCAGCTTGATCGGTCCTCCTTATAACTATGGCTACGCCTTC CASSLIGPPYNYGYAF